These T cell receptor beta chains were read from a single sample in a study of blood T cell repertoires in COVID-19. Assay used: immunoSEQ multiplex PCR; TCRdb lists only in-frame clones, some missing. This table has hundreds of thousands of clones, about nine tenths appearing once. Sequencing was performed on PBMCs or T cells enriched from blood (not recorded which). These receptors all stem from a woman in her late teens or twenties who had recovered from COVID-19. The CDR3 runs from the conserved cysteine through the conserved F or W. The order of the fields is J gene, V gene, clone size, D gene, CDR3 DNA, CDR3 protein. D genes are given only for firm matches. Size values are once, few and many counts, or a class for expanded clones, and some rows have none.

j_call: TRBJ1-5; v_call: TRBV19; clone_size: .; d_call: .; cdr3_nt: TGTGCCAACTGCGGCCGCAATCAGCCCCAGCATTTT; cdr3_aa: CANCGRNQPQHF
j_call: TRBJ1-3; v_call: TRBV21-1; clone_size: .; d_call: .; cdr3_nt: TGTGCCAGCAGCAAAGCCGGAAGGCAGACCACAGCAAACACCATATATTTT; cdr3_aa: CASSKAGRQTTANTIYF
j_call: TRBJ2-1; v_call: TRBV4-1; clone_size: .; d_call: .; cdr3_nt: TGCGCCAGCAGCCAAGATGCCGGGAGCTCCTACAATGAGCAGTTCTTC; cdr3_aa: CASSQDAGSSYNEQFF
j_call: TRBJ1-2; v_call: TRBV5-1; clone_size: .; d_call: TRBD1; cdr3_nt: TGCGCCAGCAGCTTGGGAAGGGACAGGGGGTACTATGGCTACACCTTC; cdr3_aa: CASSLGRDRGYYGYTF
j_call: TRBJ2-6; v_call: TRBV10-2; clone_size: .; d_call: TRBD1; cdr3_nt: TGCGCCAGCAGCATGACAGGGGGCTCTGGGGCCAACGTCCTGACTTTC; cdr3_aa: CASSMTGGSGANVLTF
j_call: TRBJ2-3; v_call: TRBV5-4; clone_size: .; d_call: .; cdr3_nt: TGTGCCAGCAGCGTCGCCCCTGGACAGCGCACAGATACGCAGTATTTT; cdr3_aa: CASSVAPGQRTDTQYF
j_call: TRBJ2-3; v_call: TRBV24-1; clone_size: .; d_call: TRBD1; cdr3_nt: TGTGCCACCAGTGATCCCTTAAGCCGGGACAGGGCAAGCACAGATACGCAGTATTTT; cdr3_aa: CATSDPLSRDRASTDTQYF
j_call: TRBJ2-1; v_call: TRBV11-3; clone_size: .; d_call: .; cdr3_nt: TGTGCCAGCAGCCTTGAGCCCTCCTACAATGAGCAGTTCTTC; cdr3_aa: CASSLEPSYNEQFF
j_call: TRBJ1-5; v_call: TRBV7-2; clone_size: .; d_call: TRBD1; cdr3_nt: TGTGCCAGCAGCAGTGCAGGACAGGGCTATCAGCCCCAGCATTTT; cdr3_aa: CASSSAGQGYQPQHF
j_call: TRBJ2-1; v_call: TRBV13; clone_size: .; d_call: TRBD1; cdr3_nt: TGTGCCAGCAGCGTGGGACAGGGGGCCCTCCATCCAAATGAGCAGTTCTTC; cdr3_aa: CASSVGQGALHPNEQFF
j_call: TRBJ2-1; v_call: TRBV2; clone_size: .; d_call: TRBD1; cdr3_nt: TGTGCCAGCAGTTACCGGACAGGGGGGTACAATGAGCAGTTCTTC; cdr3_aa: CASSYRTGGYNEQFF
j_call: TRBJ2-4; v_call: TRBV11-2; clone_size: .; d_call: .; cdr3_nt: TGTGCCAGCAGCCCGAGGGTTCGGGGAAACATTCAGTACTTC; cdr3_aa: CASSPRVRGNIQYF
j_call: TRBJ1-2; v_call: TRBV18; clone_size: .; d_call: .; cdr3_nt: TGTGCCAGCTCACTCGGGGGAAGCTACACCTTC; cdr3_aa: CASSLGGSYTF
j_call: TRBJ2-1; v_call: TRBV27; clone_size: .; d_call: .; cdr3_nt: TGTGCCAGCAGCCCGACCCCTAGTAGCTACAATGAGCAGTTCTTC; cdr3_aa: CASSPTPSSYNEQFF
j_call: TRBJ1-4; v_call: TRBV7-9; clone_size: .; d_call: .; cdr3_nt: TGTGCCAGCAGAAATACAGGGAACAAGCGTCTCGATGAAAAACTGTTTTTT; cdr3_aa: CASRNTGNKRLDEKLFF
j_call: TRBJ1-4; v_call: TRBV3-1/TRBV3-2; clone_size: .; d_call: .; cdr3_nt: TGTGCCAGCAGCCAAGTCGTTAATGAAAAACTGTTTTTT; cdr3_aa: CASSQVVNEKLFF
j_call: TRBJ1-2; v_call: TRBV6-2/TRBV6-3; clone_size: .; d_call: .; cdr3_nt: TGTGCCAGCAGTTACCCTCCGGGACTGAAGAGCCTAAACTATGGCTACACCTTC; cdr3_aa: CASSYPPGLKSLNYGYTF
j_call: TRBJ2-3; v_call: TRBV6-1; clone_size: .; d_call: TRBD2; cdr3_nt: TGTGCCAGCAGTGAAGTTCGGGGGGGCCCTACAGATACGCAGTATTTT; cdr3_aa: CASSEVRGGPTDTQYF
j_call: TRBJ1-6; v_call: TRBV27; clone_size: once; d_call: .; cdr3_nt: TGTGCCAGCAGTTTTCAGGTCTATAATTCACCCCTCCACTTT; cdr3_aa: CASSFQVYNSPLHF
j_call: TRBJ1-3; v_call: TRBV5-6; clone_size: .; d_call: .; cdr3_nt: TGTGCCAGCAGCTCCGCCTACTCTGGAAACACCATATATTTT; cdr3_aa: CASSSAYSGNTIYF
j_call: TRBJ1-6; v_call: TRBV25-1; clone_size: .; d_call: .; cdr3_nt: TGTGCCAGCAGGGAAAACGGGACATACAATTCACCCCTCCACTTT; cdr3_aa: CASRENGTYNSPLHF
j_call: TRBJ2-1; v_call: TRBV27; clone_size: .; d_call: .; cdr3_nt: TGTGCCAGCTCACCCGGGACACCCATCTACAATGAGCAGTTCTTC; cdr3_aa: CASSPGTPIYNEQFF
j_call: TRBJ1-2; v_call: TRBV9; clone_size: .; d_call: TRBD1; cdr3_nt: TGTGCCAGCAGCGTTCTGCAGGGGGCGGAGGGCTACACCTTC; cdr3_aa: CASSVLQGAEGYTF
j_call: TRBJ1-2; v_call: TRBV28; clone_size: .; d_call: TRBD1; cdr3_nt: TGTGCCAGCAGAATTGGACAGGGCCCGTCGTTGAGCTACACCTTC; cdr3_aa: CASRIGQGPSLSYTF
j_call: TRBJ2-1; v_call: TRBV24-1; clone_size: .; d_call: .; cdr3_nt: TGTGCCACCAGTGATCTCCCAGGGGGGACCTACAATGAGCAGTTCTTC; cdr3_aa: CATSDLPGGTYNEQFF
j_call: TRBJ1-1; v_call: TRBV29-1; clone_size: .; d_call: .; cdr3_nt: TGCAGCGTTGGGCCCACTGAAGCTTTCTTT; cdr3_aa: CSVGPTEAFF
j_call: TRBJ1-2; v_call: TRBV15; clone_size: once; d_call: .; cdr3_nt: TGTGCCACCAGCGGACAGGGCTACACCTTC; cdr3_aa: CATSGQGYTF
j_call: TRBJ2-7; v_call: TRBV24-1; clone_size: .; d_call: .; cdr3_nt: TGTGCCACCAGTGATGGGCCGGGAAATGTTTACGAGCAGTACTTC; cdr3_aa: CATSDGPGNVYEQYF
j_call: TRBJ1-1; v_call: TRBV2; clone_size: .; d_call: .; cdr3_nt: TGTGCCAGCAGTGAAGCTCCGACTGAAGCTTTCTTT; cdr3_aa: CASSEAPTEAFF
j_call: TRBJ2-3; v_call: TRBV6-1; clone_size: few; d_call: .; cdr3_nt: TGTGCCAGCAGTGAAAATCGGGAGACGCAGTATTTT; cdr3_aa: CASSENRETQYF
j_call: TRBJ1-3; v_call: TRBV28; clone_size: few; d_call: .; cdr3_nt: TGTGCCAGCAGTTCCCCCGGAGGCCGCTCTGGAAACACCATATATTTT; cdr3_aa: CASSSPGGRSGNTIYF
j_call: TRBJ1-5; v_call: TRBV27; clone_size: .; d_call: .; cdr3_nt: TGTGCCAGCAGTTTGAGAGGGATTAGCAATCAGCCCCAGCATTTT; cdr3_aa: CASSLRGISNQPQHF
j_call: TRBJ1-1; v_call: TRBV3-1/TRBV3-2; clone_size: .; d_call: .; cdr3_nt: TGTGCCAGCAGCCCAAGGGGCCACGGCAACACTGAAGCTTTCTTT; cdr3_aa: CASSPRGHGNTEAFF
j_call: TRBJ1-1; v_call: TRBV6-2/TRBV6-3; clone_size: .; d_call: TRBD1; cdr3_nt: TGTGCCAGCAGTCTACAGGGGTCCGGGGACACTGAAGCTTTCTTT; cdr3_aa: CASSLQGSGDTEAFF
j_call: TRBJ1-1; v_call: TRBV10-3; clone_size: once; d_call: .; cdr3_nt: TGTGCCACCCTCTCCAACACTGAAGCTTTCTTT; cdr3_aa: CATLSNTEAFF
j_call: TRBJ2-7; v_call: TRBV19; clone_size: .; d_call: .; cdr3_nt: TGTGCCAGTAGTATTGTCGGGGGTCTTTACGAGCAGTACTTC; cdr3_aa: CASSIVGGLYEQYF
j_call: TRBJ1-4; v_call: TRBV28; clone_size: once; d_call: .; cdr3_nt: TGTGCCAGCAGTCTCCCGGGTGGACAGCGGGAAAAACTGTTTTTT; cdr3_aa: CASSLPGGQREKLFF
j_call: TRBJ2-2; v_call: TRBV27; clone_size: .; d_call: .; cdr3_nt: TGTGCCAGCAGTATCTCGGCTAGCCTTTCCACCGGGGAGCTGTTTTTT; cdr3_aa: CASSISASLSTGELFF
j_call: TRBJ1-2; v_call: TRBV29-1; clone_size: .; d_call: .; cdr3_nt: TGCAGCGTTGGTACTTCTGGAGATGGCTACACCTTC; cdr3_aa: CSVGTSGDGYTF
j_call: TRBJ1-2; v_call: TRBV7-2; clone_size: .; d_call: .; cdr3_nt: TGTGCCAGTGGGCTGGGCTATGGCTACACCTTC; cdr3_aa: CASGLGYGYTF
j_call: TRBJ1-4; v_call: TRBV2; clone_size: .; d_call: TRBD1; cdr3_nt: TGTGCCAGCAGTGTCTCAGACAGGGTAAAACTGTTTTTT; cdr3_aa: CASSVSDRVKLFF
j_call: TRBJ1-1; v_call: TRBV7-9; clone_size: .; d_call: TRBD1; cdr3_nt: TGTGCCAGCAGCTTGACAGGGGGCACTGAAGCTTTCTTT; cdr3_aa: CASSLTGGTEAFF
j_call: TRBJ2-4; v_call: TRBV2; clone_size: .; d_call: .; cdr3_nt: TGTGCCAGCAGTTCAGTAGCCAAAAACATTCAGTACTTC; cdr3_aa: CASSSVAKNIQYF
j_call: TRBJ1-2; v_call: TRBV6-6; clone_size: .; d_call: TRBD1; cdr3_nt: TGTGCCAGCAGTCAATCCTCCGGGACAGGGAATCAGTATGGCTACACCTTC; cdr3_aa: CASSQSSGTGNQYGYTF